The next 17 T cell receptor beta chains were all read from a single sample in a study of blood T cell repertoires in COVID-19. Sequencing used immunoSEQ multiplex PCR; TCRdb keeps in-frame clones, though not all of them. The sample has around 100,000 clones, about 85% seen once. The specimen was peripheral blood. These receptors came from a man aged 50 to 60 with active or convalescent COVID-19.

The chain has TRBV11-2 and TRBJ1-5; 8 bases match TRBD1. Per germline, CDR1 SGHAT and CDR2 FQNNGV. The CDR3 totals 13 residues. Trimming took 5 bases from V and 6 from J; bases not matched to a gene: 3. The DNA for the CDR3 is TGTGCCAGCAGCCTTCAGGGGGCTCAGCCCCAGCATTTT. Translation: CASSLQGAQPQHF.

This sequence joins TRBV19 and TRBJ2-3; 9 bases map to TRBD1. From germline, CDR1 is LNHDA and CDR2 SQIVND (reference sequence). CDR3 length equals 15 residues. V was clipped by 9 bases and J by 2 bases; unmatched bases: 9. CDR3 sequence (DNA): TGTGCCAGCCGCCGACAGGGGGATGCCACAGATACGCAGTATTTT. Translated: CASRRQGDATDTQYF.

The count of this clone is one. The chain links TRBV15 to TRBJ2-6; 8 bases fit TRBD1. The ends lost 1 base at V and 0 bases at J; junction bases unmatched: 8. The CDR3 sequence is 19 residues long. Germline assignment: CDR1 LNHNV and CDR2 YYDKDF (reference sequence). The chain's CDR3 is CATSRGRTGYSSGANVLTF. DNA for the CDR3: TGTGCCACCAGCAGAGGGAGGACAGGGTATAGCTCTGGGGCCAACGTCCTGACTTTC.

This chain uses TRBV11-2 with TRBJ2-3; perhaps TRBD2 as D (5 bases). The CDR3 is 14 amino acids. Trimming pared 4 bases from V and 5 bases from J, leaving 13 bases between. Germline-derived CDR1 and CDR2 are SGHAT and FQNNGV. CDR3 protein: CASSSRAEGDTQYF. CDR3 nucleotides: TGTGCCAGCAGCTCCCGGGCCGAGGGAGATACGCAGTATTTT.

The rearrangement joins TRBV5-1 to TRBJ1-3; TRBD1 is a possible D gene (5 bases). Trimming left V 4 bases short and J 5 bases short, with 13 bases between. The CDR3 contains 14 residues. CDR1 and CDR2 from the germline V gene are SGHRS and YFSETQ. CDR3 coding DNA: TGCGCCAGCAGCCCGAGCGGGGGTAGAAACACCATATATTTT. It encodes CASSPSGGRNTIYF.

The chain couples TRBV5-4 to TRBJ2-2; D gene uncertain. Germline V gives CDR1 SGHNT, CDR2 YYREEE (reference sequence). Trimming left V 1 base short and J 7 bases short, with 8 bases between. CDR3 size: 13 residues. The CDR3 DNA reads TGTGCCAGCAGCTTGCCCGGCGGCGGGGAGCTGTTTTTT. Translation gives CASSLPGGGELFF.

The chain joins TRBV5-1 to TRBJ1-3, with unresolved D. Germline V CDR1 and CDR2: SGHRS, YFSETQ. The CDR3 sequence is 14 residues long. The V gene lost 0 bases and the J gene lost 3 bases, with 7 bases spanning the gap. The CDR3: CASSLELGGNTIYF. CDR3 nucleotides: TGCGCCAGCAGCTTGGAGCTCGGTGGAAACACCATATATTTT.

The chain links TRBV7-2 to TRBJ2-7, with TRBD2 matching 10 bases. The trim removed 3 bases at V and 4 bases at J, leaving 3 bases unmatched. The germline V gene encodes CDR1 SGHTA and CDR2 FQGNSA. CDR3 size: 14 residues. The CDR3 bases are TGTGCCAGCAGCTTGGCTAGCGGGAGTTACGAGCAGTACTTC. Its protein product is CASSLASGSYEQYF. Full variable domain (remainder filled in from reference TRBV7-2 and TRBJ2-7): GAGVSQSPSNKVTEKGKDVELRCDPISGHTALYWYRQSLGQGLEFLIYFQGNSAPDKSGLPSDRFSAERTGGSVSTLTIQRTQQEDSAVYLCASSLASGSYEQYFGPGTRLTVT.

This chain links TRBV11-3 with TRBJ1-1, with D unresolved. V gave up 8 bases and J gave up 4 bases, with 17 bases separating them. The CDR3 runs 14 residues. Germline loops: CDR1 SGHNT, CDR2 YENEEA. The CDR3 reads CASGEGRFGTEAFF. The CDR3 DNA follows: TGTGCCAGCGGGGAGGGAAGGTTTGGCACTGAAGCTTTCTTT.

J is TRBJ1-2 and V is TRBV24-1; 8 nucleotides agree with TRBD1. The CDR3 is made up of 15 amino acids. V was pared by 2 bases and J by 4 bases, with 5 bases of the junction left unmatched. Germline assignment: CDR1 KGHDR and CDR2 SFDVKD. The CDR3 DNA reads as TGTGCCACCAGTGATTGGCAGGGGGCCGGCTATGGCTACACCTTC. Its translation: CATSDWQGAGYGYTF.

To note about this clone: One end of the junction varies from germline; a read error may be responsible. V gene TRBV12-3 or TRBV12-4 combines with J gene TRBJ2-7, with a weak D call TRBD2 (6 bases). The CDR3 has 13 residues. The DNA of the CDR3 is TGTGCCAGCAGTTTTCAGGGCCCCCCAACGGGGGACTTC. Its translation is CASSFQGPPTGDF.

J is TRBJ1-4 and V is TRBV3-1 (or the pseudogene TRBV3-2); 8 bases fit TRBD1. V trimming: 1 base; J trimming: 8 bases; junction bases outside the gene matches: 3. Per the germline V gene, CDR1 is LGHDT and CDR2 is YNNKEL (reference sequence). CDR3 size: 14 residues. The CDR3 region is CASSQGTGFEKLFF. In DNA form, the CDR3 reads TGTGCCAGCAGCCAAGGGACAGGGTTCGAAAAACTGTTTTTT.

Comments on this clone: Since a much larger clone is just one base distant, this may be a read error. CDR3 nucleotide sequence: TGTGCCAGCAGCTTAGGGGTTGGGCAGGGGGGCGGTGGCTACACCTTC. Translation gives CASSLGVGQGGGGYTF. This chain connects TRBV7-9 to TRBJ1-2; 7 bases line up with TRBD1. V shed 1 base, J shed 7 bases, and the junction held 12 bases outside the gene matches. Germline V gene lookup returns CDR1 SEHNR and CDR2 FQNEAQ (reference sequence). CDR3 size: 16 residues.

This clone was recorded a few times. CDR3 nucleotides: TGTGCCACCAGTGATGACCAGGTTGAGCAGTTCTTC. Translation gives CATSDDQVEQFF. The chain has TRBV24-1 and TRBJ2-1; D is uncertain. The CDR3 is 12 residues long. The V and J ends lost 3 bases and 9 bases respectively, with 8 bases between them. Germline values: CDR1 KGHDR, CDR2 SFDVKD.

The CDR3 region has the DNA TGCGCCAGCAGCAGCGCGACTAGCGGGAGCTACGAGCAGTACTTC. Residues: CASSSATSGSYEQYF. The V and J genes are TRBV5-1 and TRBJ2-7; 12 bases map to TRBD2. CDR3 size: 15 residues. The trim removed 4 bases at V and 3 bases at J, leaving 5 bases unmatched. Germline V CDR1 and CDR2: SGHRS, YFSETQ.

The rearrangement uses TRBV9 and TRBJ2-7; TRBD1 agrees at 9 bases. Germline loops: CDR1 SGDLS, CDR2 YYNGEE. With 4 bases clipped from V and 0 bases from J, the junction kept 5 bases outside the gene matches. The CDR3 is 15 amino acids. CDR3 region: CASSTQGQGSYEQYF. In nucleotides, the CDR3 is TGTGCCAGCAGCACCCAGGGACAGGGCTCCTACGAGCAGTACTTC.

This clone has just one count. The V call is TRBV24-1, the J call TRBJ1-1; 7 bases match TRBD1. This CDR3 comprises 13 residues. The trim removed 5 bases at V and 1 base at J, leaving 0 bases unmatched. Looked up from germline, CDR1 is KGHDR and CDR2 is SFDVKD. CDR3: CATSAGGNTEAFF. The CDR3 nucleotides are TGTGCCACCAGTGCAGGGGGGAACACTGAAGCTTTCTTT.